This TCR beta chain was obtained from a study of CD8 T cells in ankylosing spondylitis. Points from the study as a whole: Significant enrichment of disease-linked clones was reported in matched ankylosing spondylitis synovial fluid. What appeared characteristic of ankylosing spondylitis blood was a TCR beta motif of seven to nine highly homologous variants. Those disease-linked clones were CD8+; they were also relatively rare in peripheral blood.

A quantitative 5'-RACE method, one with molecular barcodes, was used to make TCR beta libraries. MiXCR, applied by TCRdb to the 5' RACE reads, yields one record per CDR3 protein. Seen here are approximately 100,000 distinct CDR3 sequences, around 24% observed once, and the top ten hold roughly 12%. V shed 7 bases, J shed 5 bases, and the junction held 2 bases outside the gene matches. The V gene's germline CDR1 is ENHRY and CDR2 SYGVKD. The CDR3 loop spans 13 amino acids. Notes on this clonotype: The antigen is not known.

Sequencing was done on a sample of synovial fluid, either unsorted or a sorted T cell fraction (not recorded which). The chain couples TRBV10-3 to TRBJ2-1, with 10 bases aligning to TRBD2. The sequence came from a male donor with ankylosing spondylitis. As DNA, the CDR3 is TGTGCCATCAAAGCGGGAGGGAACAATGAGCAGTTCTTC. Translating gives CAIKAGGNNEQFF.